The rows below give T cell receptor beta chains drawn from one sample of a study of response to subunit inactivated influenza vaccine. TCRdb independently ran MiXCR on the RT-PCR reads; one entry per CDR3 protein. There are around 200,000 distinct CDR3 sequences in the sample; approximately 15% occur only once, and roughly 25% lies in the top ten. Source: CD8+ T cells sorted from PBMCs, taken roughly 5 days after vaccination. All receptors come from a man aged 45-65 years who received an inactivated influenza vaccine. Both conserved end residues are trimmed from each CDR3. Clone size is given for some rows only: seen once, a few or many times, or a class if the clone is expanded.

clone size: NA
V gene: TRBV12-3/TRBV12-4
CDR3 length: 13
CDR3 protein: ASREGQGIYNEQF

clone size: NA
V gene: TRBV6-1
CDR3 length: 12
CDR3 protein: ASNMQGAYTEAF

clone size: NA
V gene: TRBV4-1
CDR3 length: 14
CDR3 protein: ASTPGRAALGETQY

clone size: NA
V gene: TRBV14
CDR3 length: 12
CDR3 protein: ASSLTGESYEQY

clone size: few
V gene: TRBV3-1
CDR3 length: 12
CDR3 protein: ASSQSVLVFEQY

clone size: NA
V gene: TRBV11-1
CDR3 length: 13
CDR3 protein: ASSRGQGLFYEQY

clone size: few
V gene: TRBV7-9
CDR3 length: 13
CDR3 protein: ASSRDRVWTGELF

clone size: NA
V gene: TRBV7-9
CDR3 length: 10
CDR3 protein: ANGQMNTEAF

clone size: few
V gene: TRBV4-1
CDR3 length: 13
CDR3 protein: ASSRLERDGTEAF

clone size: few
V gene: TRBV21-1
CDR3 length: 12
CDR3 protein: ASSKEFHGKKEY

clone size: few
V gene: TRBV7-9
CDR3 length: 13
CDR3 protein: ASSAGTSVTGELF